This T cell receptor beta chain came from a study of T cells in tumors after PD-1 blockade. As for the study in general: Excluded were patients with checkpoint blockade, immunosuppressants, or radiotherapy or other anti-cancer therapy within 4 weeks. Peripheral blood samples averaged approximately 33,000 unique clonotypes and about 110,000 templates.

The method was immunoSEQ multiplex PCR; TCRdb's version includes in-frame clones alone and lacks a portion of them. Of approximately 19,000 clones listed, 81% are singletons. The CDR3 runs to 12 residues. CDR1 is SQVTM and CDR2 is ANQGSEA in the germline V gene. V dropped 1 base and J dropped 5; count of bases not matched to a gene: 1. The starting material was PBMCs, obtained after anti-PD-1 therapy. The chain employs TRBV29-1 and TRBJ2-5; 7 bases match TRBD2. The sequence was obtained from a human donor with advanced basal cell or squamous cell carcinoma (not recorded which). CDR3 sequence: CSVEAGGETQYF. As DNA, the CDR3 is TGCAGCGTTGAAGCCGGGGGGGAGACCCAGTACTTC.